This T cell receptor (beta chain) was sequenced for a study of blood T cell repertoires in COVID-19. Study-level background: Nucleic acid was either cDNA or gDNA, and it came from T cells, B-cell-depleted T cells, or PBMCs.

Germline V CDR1 and CDR2: DFQATT, SNEGSKA (reference sequence). The V end lost 3 bases, the J end lost 6 bases, and 8 bases lay between the germline ends. This CDR3 comprises 11 residues. Authors' data handling: Nucleated cell counts were estimated from reference gene primer amplification. Produced via immunoSEQ multiplex PCR; TCRdb's table is partial and in-frame only. The V and J calls and clone size were taken over from that table, and D and trimming were inferred from the DNA. The sample includes approximately 500,000 clones, approximately 90% seen only once; the top ten take 1.5% to 2%. This receptor was identified in a middle-aged woman who had recovered from COVID-19. This chain connects TRBV20-1 to TRBJ1-2; D gene unclear. Sequencing was carried out using PBMCs or T cells enriched from blood (not recorded which). CDR3 loop: CSARVANGYTF. In DNA, the CDR3 is TGCAGTGCTAGGGTAGCTAATGGCTACACCTTC.